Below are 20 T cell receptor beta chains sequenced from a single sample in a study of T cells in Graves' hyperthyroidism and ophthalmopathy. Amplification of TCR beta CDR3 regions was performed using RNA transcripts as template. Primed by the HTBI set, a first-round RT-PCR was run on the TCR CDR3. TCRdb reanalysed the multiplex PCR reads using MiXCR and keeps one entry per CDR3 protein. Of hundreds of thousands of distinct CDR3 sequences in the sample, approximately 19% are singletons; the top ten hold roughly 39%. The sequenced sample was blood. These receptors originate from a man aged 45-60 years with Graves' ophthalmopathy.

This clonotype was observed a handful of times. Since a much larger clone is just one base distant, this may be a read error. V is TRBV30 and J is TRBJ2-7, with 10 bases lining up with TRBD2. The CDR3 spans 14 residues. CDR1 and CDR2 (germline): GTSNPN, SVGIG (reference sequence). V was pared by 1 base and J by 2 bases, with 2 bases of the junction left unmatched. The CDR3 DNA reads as TGTGCCTGGAGTGGACTAGCGGGCCCCTACGAGCAGTACTTC. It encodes CAWSGLAGPYEQYF.

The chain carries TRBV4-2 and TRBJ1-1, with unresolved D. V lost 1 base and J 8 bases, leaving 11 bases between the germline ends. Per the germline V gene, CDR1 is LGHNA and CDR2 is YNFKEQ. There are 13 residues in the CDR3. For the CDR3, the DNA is TGTGCCAGCAGCCAAGTTGGTTACAGCGAAGCTTTCTTT. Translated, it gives CASSQVGYSEAFF.

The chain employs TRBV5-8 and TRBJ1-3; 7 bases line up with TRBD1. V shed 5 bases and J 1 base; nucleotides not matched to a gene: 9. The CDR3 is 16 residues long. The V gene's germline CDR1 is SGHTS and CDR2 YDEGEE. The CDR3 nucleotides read TGTGCCAGCAGTTCGTCCCGGGACAGTTCTGGAAACACCATATATTTT. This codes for CASSSSRDSSGNTIYF.

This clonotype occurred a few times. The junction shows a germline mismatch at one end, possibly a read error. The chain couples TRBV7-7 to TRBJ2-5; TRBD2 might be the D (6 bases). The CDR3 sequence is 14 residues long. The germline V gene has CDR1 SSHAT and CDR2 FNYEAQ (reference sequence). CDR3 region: CASSLSAGQETQYF. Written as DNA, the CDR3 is TGTGCTAGCAGCTTATCTGCGGGACAAGAGACCCAGTACTTC.

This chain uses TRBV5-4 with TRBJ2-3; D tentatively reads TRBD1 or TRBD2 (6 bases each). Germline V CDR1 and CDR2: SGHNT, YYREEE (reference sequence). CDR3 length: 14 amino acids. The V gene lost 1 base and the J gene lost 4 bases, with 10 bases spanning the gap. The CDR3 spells CASSLRGGPDTQYF. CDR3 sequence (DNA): TGTGCCAGCAGCTTGCGAGGGGGGCCAGATACGCAGTATTTT.

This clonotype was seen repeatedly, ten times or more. CDR3: CASSSTSGSTDTQYF. The DNA of the CDR3 is TGTGCCAGCAGCTCTACTAGCGGTAGCACAGATACGCAGTATTTT. The chain joins TRBV2 to TRBJ2-3; 8 bases agree with TRBD2. V lost 6 bases, J lost 0 bases, and 5 bases stayed unmatched. This CDR3 spans 15 amino acids. CDR1 is SNHLY and CDR2 is FYNNEI in the germline V gene. Full variable domain (rest looked up from reference TRBV2 and TRBJ2-3): EPEVTQTPSHQVTQMGQEVILRCVPISNHLYFYWYRQILGQKVEFLVSFYNNEISEKSEIFDDQFSVERPDGSNFTLKIRSTKLEDSAMYFCASSSTSGSTDTQYFGPGTRLTVL.

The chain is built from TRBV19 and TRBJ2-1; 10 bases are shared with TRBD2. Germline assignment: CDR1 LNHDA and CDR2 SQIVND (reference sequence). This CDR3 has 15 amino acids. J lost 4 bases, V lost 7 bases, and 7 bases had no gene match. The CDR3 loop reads CASKGNSGRYNEQFF. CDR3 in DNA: TGTGCCAGTAAGGGTAATAGCGGGAGGTACAATGAGCAGTTCTTC. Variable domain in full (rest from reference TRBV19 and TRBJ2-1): DGGITQSPKYLFRKEGQNVTLSCEQNLNHDAMYWYRQDPGQGLRLIYYSQIVNDFQKGDIAEGYSVSREKKESFPLTVTSAQKNPTAFYLCASKGNSGRYNEQFFGPGTRLTVL.

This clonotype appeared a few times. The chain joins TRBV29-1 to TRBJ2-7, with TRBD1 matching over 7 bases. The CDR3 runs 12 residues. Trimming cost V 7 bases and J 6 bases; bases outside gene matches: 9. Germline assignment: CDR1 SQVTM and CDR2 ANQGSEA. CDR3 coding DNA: TGCAGCGGTATTACAGGGGCCTCCGAGCAGTACTTC. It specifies CSGITGASEQYF.

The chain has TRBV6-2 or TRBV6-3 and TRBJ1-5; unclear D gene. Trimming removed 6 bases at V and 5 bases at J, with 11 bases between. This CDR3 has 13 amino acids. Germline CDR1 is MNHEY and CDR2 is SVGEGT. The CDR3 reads CASRVQTYQPQHF. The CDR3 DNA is TGTGCCAGCAGAGTGCAAACTTATCAGCCCCAGCATTTT.

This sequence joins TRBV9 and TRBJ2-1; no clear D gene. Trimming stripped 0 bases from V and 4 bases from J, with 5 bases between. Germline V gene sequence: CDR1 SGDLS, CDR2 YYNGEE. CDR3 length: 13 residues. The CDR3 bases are TGTGCCAGCAGCGTAGTGGGTTACAATGAGCAGTTCTTC. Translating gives CASSVVGYNEQFF.

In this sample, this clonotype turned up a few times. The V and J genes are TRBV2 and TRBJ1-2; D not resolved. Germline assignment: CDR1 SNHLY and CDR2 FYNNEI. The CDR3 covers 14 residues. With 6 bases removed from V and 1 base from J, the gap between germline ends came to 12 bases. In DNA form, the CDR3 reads TGTGCCAGCAGGTACCAACGGGGTAACTATGGCTACACCTTC. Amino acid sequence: CASRYQRGNYGYTF.

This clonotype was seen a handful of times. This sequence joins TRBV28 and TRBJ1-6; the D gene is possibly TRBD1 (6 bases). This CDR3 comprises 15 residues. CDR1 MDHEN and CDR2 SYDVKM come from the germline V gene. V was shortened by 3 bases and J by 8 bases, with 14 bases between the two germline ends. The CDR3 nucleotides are TGTGCCAGCAGTTTTGCCGGGGGCTTGGATTCACCCCTCCACTTT. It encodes CASSFAGGLDSPLHF.

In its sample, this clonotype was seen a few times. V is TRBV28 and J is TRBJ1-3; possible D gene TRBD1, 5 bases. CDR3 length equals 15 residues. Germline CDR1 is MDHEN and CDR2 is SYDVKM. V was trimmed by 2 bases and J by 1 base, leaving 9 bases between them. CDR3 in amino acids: CASSLLRASGNTIYF. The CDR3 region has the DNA TGTGCCAGCAGTTTACTCAGGGCTTCTGGAAACACCATATATTTT.

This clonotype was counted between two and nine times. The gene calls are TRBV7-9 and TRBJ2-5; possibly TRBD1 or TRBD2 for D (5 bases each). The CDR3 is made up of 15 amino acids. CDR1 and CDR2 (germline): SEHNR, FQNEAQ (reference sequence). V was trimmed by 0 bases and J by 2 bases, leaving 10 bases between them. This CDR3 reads CASSLARAGQETQYF. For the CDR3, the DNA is TGTGCCAGCAGCTTAGCGCGGGCAGGGCAAGAGACCCAGTACTTC.

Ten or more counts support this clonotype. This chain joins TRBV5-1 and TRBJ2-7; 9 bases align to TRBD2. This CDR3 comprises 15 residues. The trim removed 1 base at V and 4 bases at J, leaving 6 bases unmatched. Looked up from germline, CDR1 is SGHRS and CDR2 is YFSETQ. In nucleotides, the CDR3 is TGCGCCAGCAGCTTGAAGGCGGGAGGGTTTTACGAGCAGTACTTC. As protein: CASSLKAGGFYEQYF.

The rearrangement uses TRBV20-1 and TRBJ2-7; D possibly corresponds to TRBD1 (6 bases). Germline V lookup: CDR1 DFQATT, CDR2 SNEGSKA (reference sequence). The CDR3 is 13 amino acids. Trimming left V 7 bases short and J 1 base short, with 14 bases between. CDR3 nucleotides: TGCAGTGTCCCCGGGACATTTTCCTACGAGCAGTACTTC. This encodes CSVPGTFSYEQYF.

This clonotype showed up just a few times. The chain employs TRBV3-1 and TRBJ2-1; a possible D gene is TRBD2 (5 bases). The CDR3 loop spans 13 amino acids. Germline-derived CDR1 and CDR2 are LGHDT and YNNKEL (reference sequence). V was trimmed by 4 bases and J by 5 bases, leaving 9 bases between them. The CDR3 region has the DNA TGTGCCAGCAGCCTCGGGATGAACAATGAGCAGTTCTTC. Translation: CASSLGMNNEQFF.

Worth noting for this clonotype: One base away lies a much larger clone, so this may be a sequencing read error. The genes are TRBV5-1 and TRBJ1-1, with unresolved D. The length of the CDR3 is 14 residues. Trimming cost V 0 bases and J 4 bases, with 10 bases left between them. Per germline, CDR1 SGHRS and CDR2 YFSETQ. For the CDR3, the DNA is TGCGCCAGCAGCTTGGGCCTTGGAGGCACTGAAGCTTTCTTT. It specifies CASSLGLGGTEAFF.

The CDR3 loop reads CASSPQGLTTTNAEAFF. For the CDR3, the DNA is TGTGCCAGTAGTCCCCAGGGGTTGACAACCACCAACGCTGAAGCTTTCTTT. The chain combines TRBV19 with TRBJ1-1, with a weak D call TRBD1 (6 bases). The ends were cut back, 5 bases at V and 6 bases at J, with 25 bases in the middle. The germline V gene encodes CDR1 LNHDA and CDR2 SQIVND (reference sequence). CDR3 size: 17 residues.

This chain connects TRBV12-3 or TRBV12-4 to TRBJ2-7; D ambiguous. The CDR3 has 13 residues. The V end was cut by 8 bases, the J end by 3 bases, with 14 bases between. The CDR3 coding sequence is TGTGCCAGCTCCCGGGCTCAAGGCTACGAGCAGTACTTC. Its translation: CASSRAQGYEQYF.